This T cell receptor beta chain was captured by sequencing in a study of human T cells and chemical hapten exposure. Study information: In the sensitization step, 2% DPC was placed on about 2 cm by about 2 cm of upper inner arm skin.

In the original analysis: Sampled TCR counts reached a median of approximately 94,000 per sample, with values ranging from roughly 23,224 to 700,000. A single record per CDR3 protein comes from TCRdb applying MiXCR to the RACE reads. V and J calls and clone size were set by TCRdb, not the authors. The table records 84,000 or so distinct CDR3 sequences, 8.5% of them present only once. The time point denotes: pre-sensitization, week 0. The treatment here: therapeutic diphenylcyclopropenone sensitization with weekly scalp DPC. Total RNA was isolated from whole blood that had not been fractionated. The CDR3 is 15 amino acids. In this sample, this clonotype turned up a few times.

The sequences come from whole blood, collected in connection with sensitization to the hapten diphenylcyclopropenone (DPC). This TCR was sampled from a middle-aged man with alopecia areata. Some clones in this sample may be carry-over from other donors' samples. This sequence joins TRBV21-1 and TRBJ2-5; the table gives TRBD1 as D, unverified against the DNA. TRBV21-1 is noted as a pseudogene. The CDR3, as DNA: TGTGCCAGCATCCGCCTAAGGGGGATGCAAGAGACCCAGTACTTC. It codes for CASIRLRGMQETQYF.